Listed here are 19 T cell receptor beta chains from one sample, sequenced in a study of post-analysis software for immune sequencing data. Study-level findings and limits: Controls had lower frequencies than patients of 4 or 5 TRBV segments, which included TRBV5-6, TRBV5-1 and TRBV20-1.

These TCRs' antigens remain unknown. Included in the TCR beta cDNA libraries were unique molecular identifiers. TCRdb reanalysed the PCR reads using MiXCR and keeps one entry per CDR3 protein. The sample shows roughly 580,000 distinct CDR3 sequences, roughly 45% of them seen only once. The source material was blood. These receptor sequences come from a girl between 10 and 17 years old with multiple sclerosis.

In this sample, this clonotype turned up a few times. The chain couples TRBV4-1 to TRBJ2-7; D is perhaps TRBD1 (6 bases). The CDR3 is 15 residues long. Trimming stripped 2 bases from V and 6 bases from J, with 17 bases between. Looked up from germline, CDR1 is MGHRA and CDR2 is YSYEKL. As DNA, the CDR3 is TGCGCCAGCAGCCAAAATCACCGACAGGATTTCGAGCAGTACTTC. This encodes CASSQNHRQDFEQYF.

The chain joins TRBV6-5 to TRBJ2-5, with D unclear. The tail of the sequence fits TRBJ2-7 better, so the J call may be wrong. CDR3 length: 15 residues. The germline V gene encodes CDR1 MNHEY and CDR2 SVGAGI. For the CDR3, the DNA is TGTGCCAGCAGTTCCCTGGACCCTAAAAAGGCCGAGCAGTACTTC. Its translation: CASSSLDPKKAEQYF.

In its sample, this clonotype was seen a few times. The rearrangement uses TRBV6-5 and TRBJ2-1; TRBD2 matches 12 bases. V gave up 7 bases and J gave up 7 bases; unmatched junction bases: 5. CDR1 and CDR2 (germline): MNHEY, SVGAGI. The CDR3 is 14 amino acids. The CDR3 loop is CASMRTSGTNEQFF. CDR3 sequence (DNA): TGTGCCAGCATGCGGACTAGCGGGACAAATGAGCAGTTCTTC.

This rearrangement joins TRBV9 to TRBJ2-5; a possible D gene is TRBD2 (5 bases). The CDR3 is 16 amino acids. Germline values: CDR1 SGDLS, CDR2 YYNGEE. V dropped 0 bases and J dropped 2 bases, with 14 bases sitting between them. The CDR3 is CASSVGVLAPQETQYF. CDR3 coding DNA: TGTGCCAGCAGCGTAGGGGTCTTAGCGCCACAAGAGACCCAGTACTTC.

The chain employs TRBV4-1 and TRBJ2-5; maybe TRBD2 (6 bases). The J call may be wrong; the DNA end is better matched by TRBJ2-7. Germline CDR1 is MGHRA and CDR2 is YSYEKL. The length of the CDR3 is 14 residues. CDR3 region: CASSQNLRGAEQYF. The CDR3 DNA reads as TGCGCCAGCAGCCAGAACCTGCGCGGGGCCGAGCAGTACTTC.

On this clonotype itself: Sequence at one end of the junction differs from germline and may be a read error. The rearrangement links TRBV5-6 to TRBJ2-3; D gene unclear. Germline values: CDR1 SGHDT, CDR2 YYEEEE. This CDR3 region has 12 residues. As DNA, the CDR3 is TGTGCCAGCAGCTTGGAGGCAGATGCGCAGTATTTT. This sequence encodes CASSLEADAQYF.

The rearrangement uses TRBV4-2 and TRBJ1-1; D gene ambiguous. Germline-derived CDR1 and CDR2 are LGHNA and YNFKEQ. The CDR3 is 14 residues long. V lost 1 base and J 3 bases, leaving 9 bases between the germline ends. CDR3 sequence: CASSQGLAYTEAFF. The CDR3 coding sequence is TGTGCCAGCAGCCAAGGGCTAGCCTACACTGAAGCTTTCTTT.

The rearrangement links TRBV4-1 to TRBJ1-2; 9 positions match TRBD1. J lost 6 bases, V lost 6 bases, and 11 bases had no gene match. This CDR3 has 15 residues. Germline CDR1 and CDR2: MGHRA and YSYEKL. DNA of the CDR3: TGCGCCAGCAGGTCACAGGGGGCGCGAATTCATGGCTACACCTTC. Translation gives CASRSQGARIHGYTF.

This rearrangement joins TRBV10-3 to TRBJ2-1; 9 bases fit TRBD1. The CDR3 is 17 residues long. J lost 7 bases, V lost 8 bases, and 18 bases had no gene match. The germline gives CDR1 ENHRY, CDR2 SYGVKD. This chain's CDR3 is CAIRSVTGGITFNEQFF. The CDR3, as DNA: TGTGCCATCCGCTCGGTAACAGGGGGCATAACTTTTAATGAGCAGTTCTTC.

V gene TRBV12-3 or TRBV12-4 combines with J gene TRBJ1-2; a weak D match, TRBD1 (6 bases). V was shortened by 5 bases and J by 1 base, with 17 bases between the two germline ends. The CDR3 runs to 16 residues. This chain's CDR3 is CASSHARGALNYGYTF. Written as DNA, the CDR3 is TGTGCCAGCAGTCATGCCCGGGGGGCCCTTAACTATGGCTACACCTTC.

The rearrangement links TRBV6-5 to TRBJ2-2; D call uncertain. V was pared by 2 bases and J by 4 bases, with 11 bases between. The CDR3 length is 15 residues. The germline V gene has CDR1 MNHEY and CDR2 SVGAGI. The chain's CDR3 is CASSYNWKTTGELFF. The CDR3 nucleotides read TGTGCCAGCAGTTACAATTGGAAGACCACCGGGGAGCTGTTTTTT.

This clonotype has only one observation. DNA for the CDR3: TGTGCCATCGCACTACAGGGGACACTCACAGATACGCAGTATTTT. Amino acids: CAIALQGTLTDTQYF. The chain recombines TRBV10-3 with TRBJ2-3; TRBD1 agrees at 7 bases. Per the germline V gene, CDR1 is ENHRY and CDR2 is SYGVKD. The length of the CDR3 is 15 residues. The V and J ends lost 8 bases and 2 bases, in that order; junction bases with no gene match: 10.

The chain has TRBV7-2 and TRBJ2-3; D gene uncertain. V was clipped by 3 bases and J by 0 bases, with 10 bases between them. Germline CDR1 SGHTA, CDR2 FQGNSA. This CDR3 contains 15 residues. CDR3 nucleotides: TGTGCCAGCAGCTTCAGGATCTCTAGCACAGATACGCAGTATTTT. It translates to CASSFRISSTDTQYF.

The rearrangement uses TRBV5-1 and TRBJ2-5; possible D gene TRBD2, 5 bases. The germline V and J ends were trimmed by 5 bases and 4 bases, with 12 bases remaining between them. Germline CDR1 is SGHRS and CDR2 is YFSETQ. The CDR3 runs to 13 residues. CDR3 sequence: CASRIGRGETQYF. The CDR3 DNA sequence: TGCGCCAGCAGGATCGGACGGGGAGAGACCCAGTACTTC.

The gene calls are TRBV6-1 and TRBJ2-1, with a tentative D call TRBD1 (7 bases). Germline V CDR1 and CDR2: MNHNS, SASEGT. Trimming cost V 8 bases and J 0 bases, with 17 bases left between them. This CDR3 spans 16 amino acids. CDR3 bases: TGTGCCAGCGGGACCGGGGGACAGTACTCCTACAATGAGCAGTTCTTC. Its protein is CASGTGGQYSYNEQFF.

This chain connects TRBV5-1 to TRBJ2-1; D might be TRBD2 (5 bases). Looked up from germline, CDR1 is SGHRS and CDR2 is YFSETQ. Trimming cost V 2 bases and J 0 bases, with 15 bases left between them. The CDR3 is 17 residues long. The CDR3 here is CASSLRVRGSSYNEQFF. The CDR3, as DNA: TGCGCCAGCAGCTTAAGGGTTCGAGGGAGCTCCTACAATGAGCAGTTCTTC.

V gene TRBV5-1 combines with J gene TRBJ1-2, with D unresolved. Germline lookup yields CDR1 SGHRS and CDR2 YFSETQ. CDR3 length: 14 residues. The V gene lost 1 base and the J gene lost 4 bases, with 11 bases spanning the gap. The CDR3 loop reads CASSLSSGIYGYTF. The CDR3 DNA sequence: TGCGCCAGCAGCTTGAGCAGCGGAATCTATGGCTACACCTTC. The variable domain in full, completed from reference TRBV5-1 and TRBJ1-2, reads KAGVTQTPRYLIKTRGQQVTLSCSPISGHRSVSWYQQTPGQGLQFLFEYFSETQRNKGNFPGRFSGRQFSNSRSEMNVSTLELGDSALYLCASSLSSGIYGYTFGSGTRLTVV.

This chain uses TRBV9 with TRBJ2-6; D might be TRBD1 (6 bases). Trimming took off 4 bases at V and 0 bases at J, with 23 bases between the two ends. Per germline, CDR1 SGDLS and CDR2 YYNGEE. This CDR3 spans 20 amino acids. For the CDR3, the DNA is TGTGCCAGCAGCCTCCTGGCAGCCCAAAGGGGGAGCTCTGGGGCCAACGTCCTGACTTTC. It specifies CASSLLAAQRGSSGANVLTF.

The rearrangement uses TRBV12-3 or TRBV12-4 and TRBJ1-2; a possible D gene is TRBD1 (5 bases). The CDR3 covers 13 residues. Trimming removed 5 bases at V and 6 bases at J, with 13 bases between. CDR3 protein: CASSPAAGHGYTF. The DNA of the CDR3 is TGTGCCAGCAGTCCCGCGGCGGGGCATGGCTACACCTTC.